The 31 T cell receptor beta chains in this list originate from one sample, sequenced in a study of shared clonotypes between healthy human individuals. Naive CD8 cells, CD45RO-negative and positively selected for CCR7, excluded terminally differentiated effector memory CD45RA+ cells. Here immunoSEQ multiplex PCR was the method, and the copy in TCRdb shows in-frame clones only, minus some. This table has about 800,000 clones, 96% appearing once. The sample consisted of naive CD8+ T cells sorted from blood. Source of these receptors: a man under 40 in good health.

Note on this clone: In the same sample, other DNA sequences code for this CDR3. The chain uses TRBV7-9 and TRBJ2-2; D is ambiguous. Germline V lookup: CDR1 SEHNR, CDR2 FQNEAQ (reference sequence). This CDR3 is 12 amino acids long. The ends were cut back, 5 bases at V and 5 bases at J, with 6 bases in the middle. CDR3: CASSPRTGELFF. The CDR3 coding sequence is TGTGCCAGCAGCCCGCGAACCGGGGAGCTGTTTTTT. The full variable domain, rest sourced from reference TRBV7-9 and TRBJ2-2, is DTGVSQNPRHKITKRGQNVTFRCDPISEHNRLYWYRQTLGQGPEFLTYFQNEAQLEKSRLLSDRFSAERPKGSFSTLEIQRTEQGDSAMYLCASSPRTGELFFGEGSRLTVL.

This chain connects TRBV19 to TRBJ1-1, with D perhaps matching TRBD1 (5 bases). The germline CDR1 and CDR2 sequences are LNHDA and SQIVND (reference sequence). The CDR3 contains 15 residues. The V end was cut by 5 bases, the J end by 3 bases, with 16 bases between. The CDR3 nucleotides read TGTGCCAGTAGTGGGGCAGGGATTTTAGACACTGAAGCTTTCTTT. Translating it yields CASSGAGILDTEAFF.

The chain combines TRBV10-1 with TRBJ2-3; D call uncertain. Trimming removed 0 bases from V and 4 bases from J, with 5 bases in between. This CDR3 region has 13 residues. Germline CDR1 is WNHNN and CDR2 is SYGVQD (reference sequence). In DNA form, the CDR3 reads TGCGCCAGCAGTGAGTCGGGGTCAGATACGCAGTATTTT. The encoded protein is CASSESGSDTQYF.

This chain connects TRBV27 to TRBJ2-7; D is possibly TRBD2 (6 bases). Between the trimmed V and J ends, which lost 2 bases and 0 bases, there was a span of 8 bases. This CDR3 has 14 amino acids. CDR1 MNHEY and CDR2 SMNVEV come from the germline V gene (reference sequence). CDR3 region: CASSLAGRSYEQYF. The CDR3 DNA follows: TGTGCCAGCAGTTTAGCGGGACGCTCCTACGAGCAGTACTTC.

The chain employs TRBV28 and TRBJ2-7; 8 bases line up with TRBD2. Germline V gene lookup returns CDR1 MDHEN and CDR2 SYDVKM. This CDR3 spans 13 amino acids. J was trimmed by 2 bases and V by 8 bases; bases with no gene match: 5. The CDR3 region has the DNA TGTGCCAGCTCCACTAGCGGAGCCTACGAGCAGTACTTC. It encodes CASSTSGAYEQYF.

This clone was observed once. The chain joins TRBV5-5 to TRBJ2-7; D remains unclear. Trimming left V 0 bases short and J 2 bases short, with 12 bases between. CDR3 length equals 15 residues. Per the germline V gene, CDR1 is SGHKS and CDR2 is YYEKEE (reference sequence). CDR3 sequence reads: CASSLDRHQTYEQYF. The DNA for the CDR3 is TGTGCCAGCAGCTTGGACCGGCACCAAACCTACGAGCAGTACTTC.

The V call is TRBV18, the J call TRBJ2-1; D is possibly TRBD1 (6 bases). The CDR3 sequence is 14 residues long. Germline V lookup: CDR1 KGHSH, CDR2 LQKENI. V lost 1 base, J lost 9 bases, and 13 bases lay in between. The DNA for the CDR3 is TGTGCCAGCTCACCACGGGGGCAGGGATCTGAGCAGTTCTTC. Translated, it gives CASSPRGQGSEQFF.

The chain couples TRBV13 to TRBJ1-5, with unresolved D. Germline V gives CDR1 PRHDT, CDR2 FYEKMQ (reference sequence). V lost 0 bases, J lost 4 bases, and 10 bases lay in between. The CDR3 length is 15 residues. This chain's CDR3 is CASSLGLSPNQPQHF. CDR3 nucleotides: TGTGCCAGCAGCTTAGGACTGTCCCCAAATCAGCCCCAGCATTTT.

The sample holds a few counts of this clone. CDR3 loop: CATSSEVRETQYF. In DNA, the CDR3 is TGTGCCACCAGCTCAGAGGTTAGGGAGACCCAGTACTTC. The chain joins TRBV15 to TRBJ2-5; the D is unclear. Between the trimmed V and J ends, which lost 5 bases and 5 bases, there was a span of 12 bases. The germline V gene has CDR1 LNHNV and CDR2 YYDKDF (reference sequence). The CDR3 runs to 13 residues. The full variable domain, in which reference TRBV15 and TRBJ2-5 provide the parts outside the CDR3, is DAMVIQNPRYQVTQFGKPVTLSCSQTLNHNVMYWYQQKSSQAPKLLFHYYDKDFNNEADTPDNFQSRRPNTSFCFLDIRSPGLGDTAMYLCATSSEVRETQYFGPGTRLLVL.

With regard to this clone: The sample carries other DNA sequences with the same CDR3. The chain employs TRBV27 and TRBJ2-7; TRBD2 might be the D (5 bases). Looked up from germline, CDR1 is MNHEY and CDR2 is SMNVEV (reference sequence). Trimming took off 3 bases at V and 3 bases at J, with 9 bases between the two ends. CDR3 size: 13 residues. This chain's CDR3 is CASSFRGNYEQYF. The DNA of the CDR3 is TGTGCCAGCAGTTTCCGGGGAAACTACGAGCAGTACTTC.

For the CDR3, the DNA is TGTGCCAGCAGTCCCAAAATCCCAGGACTAGCGCGGAGCACAGATACGCAGTATTTT. Residues: CASSPKIPGLARSTDTQYF. The J gene is TRBJ2-3, the V gene TRBV28, with 9 bases matching TRBD2. Germline CDR1 reads MDHEN; CDR2 reads SYDVKM. V was pared by 5 bases and J by 0 bases, with 15 bases of the junction left unmatched. The CDR3 spans 19 residues.

CDR3 sequence reads: CASSEGTGALYEQYF. The DNA of the CDR3 is TGTGCCAGCAGTGAAGGTACAGGGGCGCTATACGAGCAGTACTTC. The chain couples TRBV2 to TRBJ2-7; 7 nucleotides align to TRBD1. The CDR3 covers 15 residues. Germline V lookup: CDR1 SNHLY, CDR2 FYNNEI. The V segment lost 1 base and the J segment 4 bases; nucleotides outside the gene matches: 7.

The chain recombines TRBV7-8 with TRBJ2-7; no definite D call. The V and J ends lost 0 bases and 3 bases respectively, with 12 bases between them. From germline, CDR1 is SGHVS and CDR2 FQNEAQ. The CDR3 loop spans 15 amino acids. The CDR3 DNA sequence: TGTGCCAGCAGCTTAGCGTGGGGAAGAGGCTACGAGCAGTACTTC. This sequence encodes CASSLAWGRGYEQYF.

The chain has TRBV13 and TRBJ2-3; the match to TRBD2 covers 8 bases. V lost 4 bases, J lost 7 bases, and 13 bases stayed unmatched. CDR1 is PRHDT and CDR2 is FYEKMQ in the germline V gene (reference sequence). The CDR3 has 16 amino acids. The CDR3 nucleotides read TGTGCCAGCAGCTCATCTTGGCGGGAGGCCGCTTATACGCAGTATTTT. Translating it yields CASSSSWREAAYTQYF.

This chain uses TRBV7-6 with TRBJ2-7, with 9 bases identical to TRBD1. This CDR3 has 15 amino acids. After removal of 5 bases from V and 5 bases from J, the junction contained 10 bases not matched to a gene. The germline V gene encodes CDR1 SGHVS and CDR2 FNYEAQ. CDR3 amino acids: CASSTRRQGVDEQYF. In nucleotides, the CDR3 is TGTGCCAGCAGCACCCGACGACAGGGGGTGGACGAGCAGTACTTC.

The CDR3 spells CASSEGGEAVKLFF. DNA for the CDR3: TGCGCCAGCAGTGAGGGAGGGGAGGCGGTAAAACTGTTTTTT. The chain is built from TRBV10-2 and TRBJ1-4, with D possibly matching TRBD1 (5 bases). The CDR3 is 14 amino acids. Germline values: CDR1 WSHSY, CDR2 SAAADI. V was clipped by 2 bases and J by 10 bases, with 14 bases between them.

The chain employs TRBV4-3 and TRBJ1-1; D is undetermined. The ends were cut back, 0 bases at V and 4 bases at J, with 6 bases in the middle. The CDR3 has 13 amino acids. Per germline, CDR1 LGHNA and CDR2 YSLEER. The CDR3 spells CASSQDYPTEAFF. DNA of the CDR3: TGCGCCAGCAGCCAAGATTACCCCACTGAAGCTTTCTTT.

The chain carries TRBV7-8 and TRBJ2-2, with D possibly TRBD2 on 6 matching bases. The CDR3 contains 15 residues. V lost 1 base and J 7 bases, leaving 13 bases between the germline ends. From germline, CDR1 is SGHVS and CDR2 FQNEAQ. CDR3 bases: TGTGCCAGCAGCTTAGGGACGGGAGTGAGCGGGGAGCTGTTTTTT. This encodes CASSLGTGVSGELFF.

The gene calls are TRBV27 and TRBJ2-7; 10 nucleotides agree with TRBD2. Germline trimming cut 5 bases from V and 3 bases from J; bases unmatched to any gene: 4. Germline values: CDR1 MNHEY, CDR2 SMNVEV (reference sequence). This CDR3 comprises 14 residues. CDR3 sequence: CASSIRLAGYEQYF. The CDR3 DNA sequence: TGTGCCAGCAGTATCAGACTAGCGGGCTACGAGCAGTACTTC.

CDR3 bases: TGTGCCACCAGCAGAGCGGACACAGGGGGCGATGGCTACACCTTC. The encoded protein is CATSRADTGGDGYTF. The chain combines TRBV15 with TRBJ1-2; TRBD1 matches at 9 bases. Trimming cost V 1 base and J 6 bases; bases outside gene matches: 6. Germline loops: CDR1 LNHNV, CDR2 YYDKDF (reference sequence). CDR3 length: 15 residues.

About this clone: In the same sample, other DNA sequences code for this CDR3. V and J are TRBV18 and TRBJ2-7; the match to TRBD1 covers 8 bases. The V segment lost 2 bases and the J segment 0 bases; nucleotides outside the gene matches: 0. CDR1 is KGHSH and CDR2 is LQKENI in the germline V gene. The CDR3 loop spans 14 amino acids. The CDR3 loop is CASSPGQGSYEQYF. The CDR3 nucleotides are TGTGCCAGCTCACCAGGACAGGGCTCCTACGAGCAGTACTTC. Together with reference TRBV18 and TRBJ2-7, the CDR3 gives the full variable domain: NAGVMQNPRHLVRRRGQEARLRCSPMKGHSHVYWYRQLPEEGLKFMVYLQKENIIDESGMPKERFSAEFPKEGPSILRIQQVVRGDSAAYFCASSPGQGSYEQYFGPGTRLTVT.

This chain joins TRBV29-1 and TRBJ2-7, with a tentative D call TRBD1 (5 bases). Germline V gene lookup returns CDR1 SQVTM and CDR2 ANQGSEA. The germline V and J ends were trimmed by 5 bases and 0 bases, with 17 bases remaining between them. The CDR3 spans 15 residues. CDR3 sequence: CSVISADSNSYEQYF. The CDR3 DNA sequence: TGCAGCGTTATATCAGCCGACAGCAACTCCTACGAGCAGTACTTC.

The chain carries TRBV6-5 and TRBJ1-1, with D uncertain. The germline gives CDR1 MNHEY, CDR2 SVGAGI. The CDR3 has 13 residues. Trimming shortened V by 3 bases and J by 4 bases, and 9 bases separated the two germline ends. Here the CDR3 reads CASSYGVFTEAFF. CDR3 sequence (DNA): TGTGCCAGCAGTTATGGAGTATTCACTGAAGCTTTCTTT.

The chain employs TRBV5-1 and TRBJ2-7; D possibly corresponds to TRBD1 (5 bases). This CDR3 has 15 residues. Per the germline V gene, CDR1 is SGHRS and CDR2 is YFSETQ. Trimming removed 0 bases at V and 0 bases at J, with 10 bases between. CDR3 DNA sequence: TGCGCCAGCAGCTTGGATGGGGCTGGCTCCTACGAGCAGTACTTC. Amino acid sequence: CASSLDGAGSYEQYF.

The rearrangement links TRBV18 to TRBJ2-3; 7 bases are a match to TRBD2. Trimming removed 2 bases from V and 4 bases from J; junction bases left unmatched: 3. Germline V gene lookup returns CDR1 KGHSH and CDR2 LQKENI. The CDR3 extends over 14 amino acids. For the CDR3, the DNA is TGTGCCAGCTCACCATTGGGACTACCAGATACGCAGTATTTT. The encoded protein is CASSPLGLPDTQYF.

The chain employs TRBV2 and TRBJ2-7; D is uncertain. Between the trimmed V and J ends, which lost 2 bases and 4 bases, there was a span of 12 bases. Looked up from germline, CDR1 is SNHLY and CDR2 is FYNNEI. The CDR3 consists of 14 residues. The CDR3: CASSEHQAEYEQYF. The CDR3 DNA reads TGTGCCAGCAGTGAACACCAGGCGGAGTACGAGCAGTACTTC.

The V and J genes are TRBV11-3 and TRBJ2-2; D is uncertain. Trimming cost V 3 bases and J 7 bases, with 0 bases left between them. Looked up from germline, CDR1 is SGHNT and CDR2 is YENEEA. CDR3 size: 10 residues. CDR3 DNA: TGTGCCAGCAGCTTCGGGGAGCTGTTTTTT. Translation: CASSFGELFF. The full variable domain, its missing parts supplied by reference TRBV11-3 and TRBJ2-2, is EAGVVQSPRYKIIEKKQPVAFWCNPISGHNTLYWYLQNLGQGPELLIRYENEEAVDDSQLPKDRFSAERLKGVDSTLKIQPAELGDSAVYLCASSFGELFFGEGSRLTVL.

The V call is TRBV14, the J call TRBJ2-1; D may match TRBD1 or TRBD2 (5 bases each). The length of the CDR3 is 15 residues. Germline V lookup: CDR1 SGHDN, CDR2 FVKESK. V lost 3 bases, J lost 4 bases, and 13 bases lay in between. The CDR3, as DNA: TGTGCCAGCAGCCAGCACCCGGGGCAATACAATGAGCAGTTCTTC. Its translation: CASSQHPGQYNEQFF.

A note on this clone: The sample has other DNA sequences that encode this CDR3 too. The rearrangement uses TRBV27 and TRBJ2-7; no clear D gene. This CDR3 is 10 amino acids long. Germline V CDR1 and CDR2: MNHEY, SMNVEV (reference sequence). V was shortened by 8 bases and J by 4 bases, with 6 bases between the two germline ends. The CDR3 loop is CASGYYEQYF. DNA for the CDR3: TGTGCCAGCGGATATTACGAGCAGTACTTC.

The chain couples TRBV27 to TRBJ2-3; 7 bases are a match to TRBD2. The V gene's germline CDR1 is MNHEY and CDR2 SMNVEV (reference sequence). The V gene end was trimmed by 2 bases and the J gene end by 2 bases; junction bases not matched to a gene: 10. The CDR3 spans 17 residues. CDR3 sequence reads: CASSLDRTRSFTDTQYF. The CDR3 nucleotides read TGTGCCAGCAGTTTAGACCGGACTAGGTCCTTCACAGATACGCAGTATTTT.

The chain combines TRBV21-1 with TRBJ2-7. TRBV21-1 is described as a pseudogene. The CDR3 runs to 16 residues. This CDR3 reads CASSKGWGRDSYEQYF. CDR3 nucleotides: TGTGCCAGCAGCAAAGGATGGGGGCGGGACTCCTACGAGCAGTACTTC.